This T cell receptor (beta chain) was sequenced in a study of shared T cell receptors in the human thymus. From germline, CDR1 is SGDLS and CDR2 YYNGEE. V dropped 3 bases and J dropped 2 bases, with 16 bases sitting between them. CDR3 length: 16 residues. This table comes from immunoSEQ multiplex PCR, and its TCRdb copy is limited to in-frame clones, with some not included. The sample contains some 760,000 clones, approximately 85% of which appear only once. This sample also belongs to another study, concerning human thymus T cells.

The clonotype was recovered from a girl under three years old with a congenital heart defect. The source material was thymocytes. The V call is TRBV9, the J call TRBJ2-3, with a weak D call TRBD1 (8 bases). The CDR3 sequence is CASSAKQGGITDTQYF. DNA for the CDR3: TGTGCCAGCAGCGCCAAACAGGGGGGGATCACAGATACGCAGTATTTT.